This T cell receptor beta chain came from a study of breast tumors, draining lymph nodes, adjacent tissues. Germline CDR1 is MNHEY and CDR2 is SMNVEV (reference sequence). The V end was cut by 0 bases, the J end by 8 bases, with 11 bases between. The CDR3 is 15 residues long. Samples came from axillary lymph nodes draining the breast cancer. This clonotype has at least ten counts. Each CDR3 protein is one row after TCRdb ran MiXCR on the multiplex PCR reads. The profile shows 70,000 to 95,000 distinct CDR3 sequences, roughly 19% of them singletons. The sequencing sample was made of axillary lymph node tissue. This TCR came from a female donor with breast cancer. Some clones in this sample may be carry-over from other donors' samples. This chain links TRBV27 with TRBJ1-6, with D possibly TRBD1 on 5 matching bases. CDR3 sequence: CASSLSGGGYSPLHF. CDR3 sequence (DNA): TGTGCCAGCAGTTTATCGGGTGGGGGGTATTCACCCCTCCACTTT.